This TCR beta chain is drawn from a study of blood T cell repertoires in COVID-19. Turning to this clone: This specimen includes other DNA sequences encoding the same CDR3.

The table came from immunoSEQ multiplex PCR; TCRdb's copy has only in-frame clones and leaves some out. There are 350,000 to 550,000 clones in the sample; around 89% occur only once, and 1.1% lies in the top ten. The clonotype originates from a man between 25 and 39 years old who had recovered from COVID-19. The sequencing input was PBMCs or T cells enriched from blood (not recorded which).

The CDR3 loop is CATSREGQGYEQYF. The CDR3 DNA reads as TGTGCCACCAGCAGAGAGGGACAGGGATACGAGCAGTACTTC. The J gene is TRBJ2-7, the V gene TRBV15, with 9 bases fitting TRBD1. In germline, CDR1 is LNHNV, CDR2 YYDKDF (reference sequence). V shed 0 bases, J shed 4 bases, and the junction held 1 base outside the gene matches. The CDR3 length is 14 residues.